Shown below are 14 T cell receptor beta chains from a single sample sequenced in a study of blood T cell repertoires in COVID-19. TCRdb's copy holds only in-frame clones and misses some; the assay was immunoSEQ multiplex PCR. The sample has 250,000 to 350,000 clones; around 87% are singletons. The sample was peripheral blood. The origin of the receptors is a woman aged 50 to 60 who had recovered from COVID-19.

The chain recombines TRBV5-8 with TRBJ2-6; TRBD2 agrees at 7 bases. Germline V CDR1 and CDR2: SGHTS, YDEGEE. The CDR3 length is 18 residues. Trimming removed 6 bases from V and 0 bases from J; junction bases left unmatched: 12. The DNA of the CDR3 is TGTGCCAGCACCCTGGACCTCACGGGGGGCTCTGGGGCCAACGTCCTGACTTTC. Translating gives CASTLDLTGGSGANVLTF.

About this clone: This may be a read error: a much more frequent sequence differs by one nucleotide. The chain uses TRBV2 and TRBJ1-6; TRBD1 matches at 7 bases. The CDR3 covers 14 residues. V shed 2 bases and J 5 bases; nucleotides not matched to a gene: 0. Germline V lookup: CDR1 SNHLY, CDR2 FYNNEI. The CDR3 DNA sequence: TGTGCCAGCAGTGAACAGGGGGATAATTCACCCCTCCACTTT. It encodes CASSEQGDNSPLHF.

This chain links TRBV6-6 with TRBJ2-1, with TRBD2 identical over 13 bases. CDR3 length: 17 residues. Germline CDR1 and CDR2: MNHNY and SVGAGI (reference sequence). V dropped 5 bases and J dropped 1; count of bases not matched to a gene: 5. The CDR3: CASSRTSGGPSYNEQFF. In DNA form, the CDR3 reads TGTGCCAGCAGTCGGACTAGCGGGGGCCCGTCCTACAATGAGCAGTTCTTC.

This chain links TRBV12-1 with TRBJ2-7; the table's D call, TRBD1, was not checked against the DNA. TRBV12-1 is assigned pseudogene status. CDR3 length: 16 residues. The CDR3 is CASSFASLATIWGRYF. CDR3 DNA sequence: TGTGCCAGCAGCTTTGCGTCGCTAGCTACCATTTGGGGGCGGTACTTC.

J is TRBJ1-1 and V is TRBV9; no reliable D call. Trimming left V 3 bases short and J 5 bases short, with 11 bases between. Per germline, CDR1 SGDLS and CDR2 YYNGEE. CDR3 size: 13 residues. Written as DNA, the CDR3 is TGTGCCAGCAGCGGGCCCCCGGGGACTGAAGCTTTCTTT. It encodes CASSGPPGTEAFF.

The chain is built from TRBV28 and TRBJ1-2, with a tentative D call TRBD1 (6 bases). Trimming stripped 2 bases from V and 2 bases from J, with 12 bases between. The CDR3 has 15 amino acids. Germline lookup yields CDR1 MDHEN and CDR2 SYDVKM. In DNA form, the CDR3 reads TGTGCCAGCAGTTTAATGAACAGGGAGAACTATGGCTACACCTTC. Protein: CASSLMNRENYGYTF.

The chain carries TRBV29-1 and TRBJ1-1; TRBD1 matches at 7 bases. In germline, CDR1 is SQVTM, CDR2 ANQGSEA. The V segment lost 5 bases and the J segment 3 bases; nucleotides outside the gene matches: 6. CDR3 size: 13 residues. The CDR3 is CSVRTGGDTEAFF. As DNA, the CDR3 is TGCAGCGTTCGGACAGGTGGAGACACTGAAGCTTTCTTT.

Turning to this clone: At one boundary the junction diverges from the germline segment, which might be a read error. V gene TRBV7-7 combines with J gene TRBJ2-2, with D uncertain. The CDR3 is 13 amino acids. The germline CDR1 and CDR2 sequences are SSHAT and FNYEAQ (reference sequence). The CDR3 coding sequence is TGTGCTAGCAGCTCCGTTAACACCGGGGAGCTGTTTTTT. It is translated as CASSSVNTGELFF.

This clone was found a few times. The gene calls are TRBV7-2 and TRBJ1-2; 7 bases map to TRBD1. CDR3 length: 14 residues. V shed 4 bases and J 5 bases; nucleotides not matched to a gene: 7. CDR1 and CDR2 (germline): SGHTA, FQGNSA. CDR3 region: CASSSSGGQYGYTF. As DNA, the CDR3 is TGTGCCAGCAGCTCCAGTGGGGGACAGTATGGCTACACCTTC.

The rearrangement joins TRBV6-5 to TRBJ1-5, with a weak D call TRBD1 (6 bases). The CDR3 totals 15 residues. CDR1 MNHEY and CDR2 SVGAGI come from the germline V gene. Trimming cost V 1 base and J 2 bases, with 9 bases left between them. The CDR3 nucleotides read TGTGCCAGCAGTTACTTCGGGGGGCGCAATCAGCCCCAGCATTTT. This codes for CASSYFGGRNQPQHF.

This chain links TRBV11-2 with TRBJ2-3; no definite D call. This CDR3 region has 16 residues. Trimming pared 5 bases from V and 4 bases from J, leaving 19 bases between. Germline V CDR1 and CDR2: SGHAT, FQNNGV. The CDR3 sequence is CASSPTVAVRADTQYF. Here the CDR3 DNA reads TGTGCCAGCAGCCCCACGGTGGCGGTCCGGGCAGATACGCAGTATTTT.

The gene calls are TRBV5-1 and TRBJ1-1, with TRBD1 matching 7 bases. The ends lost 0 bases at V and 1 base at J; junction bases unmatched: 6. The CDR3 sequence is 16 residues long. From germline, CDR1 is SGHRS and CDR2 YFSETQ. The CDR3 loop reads CASSLVYRGSNTEAFF. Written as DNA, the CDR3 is TGCGCCAGCAGCTTGGTTTACAGGGGTTCGAACACTGAAGCTTTCTTT.

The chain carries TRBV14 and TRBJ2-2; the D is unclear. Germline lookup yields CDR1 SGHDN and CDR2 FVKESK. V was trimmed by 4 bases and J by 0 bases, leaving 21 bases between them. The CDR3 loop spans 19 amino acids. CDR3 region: CASSRSWSPYNANTGELFF. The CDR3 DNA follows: TGTGCCAGCAGCCGCAGTTGGTCGCCGTACAACGCGAACACCGGGGAGCTGTTTTTT.

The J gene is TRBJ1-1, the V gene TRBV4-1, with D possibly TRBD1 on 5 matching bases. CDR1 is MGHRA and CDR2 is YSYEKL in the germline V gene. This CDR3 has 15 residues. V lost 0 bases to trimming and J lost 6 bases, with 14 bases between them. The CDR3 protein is CASSQDESRGAEAFF. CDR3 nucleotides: TGCGCCAGCAGCCAAGATGAGTCCCGGGGGGCTGAAGCTTTCTTT.